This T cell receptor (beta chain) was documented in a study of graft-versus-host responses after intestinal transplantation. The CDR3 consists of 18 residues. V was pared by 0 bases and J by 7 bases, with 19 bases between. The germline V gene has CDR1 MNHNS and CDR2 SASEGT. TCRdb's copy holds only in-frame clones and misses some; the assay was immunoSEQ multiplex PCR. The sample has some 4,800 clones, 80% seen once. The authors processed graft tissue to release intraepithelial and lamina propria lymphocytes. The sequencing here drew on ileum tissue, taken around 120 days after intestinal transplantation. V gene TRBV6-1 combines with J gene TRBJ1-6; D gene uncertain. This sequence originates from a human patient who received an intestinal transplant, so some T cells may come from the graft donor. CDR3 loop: CASSEAITAWVRNSPLHF. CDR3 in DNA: TGTGCCAGCAGTGAAGCGATCACGGCCTGGGTGAGAAATTCACCCCTCCACTTT.